This TCR beta chain was observed in a study of T-cell reconstitution after alpha-beta-depleted transplantation in children (dated by TCRdb to the mid-2010s). As for the study more broadly: The study quantitatively tracked T-cell immune reconstitution after TCRalphabeta/CD19-depleted allogeneic hematopoietic cell transplantation in children using TCR repertoire profiling.

The method was PCR. Sequencing was carried out with an Illumina HiSeq 2500. TCR libraries were prepared with molecular barcoding, using unique molecular identifiers to normalize TCRbeta repertoire quantification. The public reads were reanalyzed by TCRdb: fastp trimming at Q25, MiXCR alignment, in-frame beta chains only. Rows are combined by CDR3 protein, so each entry shows the most common genes and DNA. The sample table lists fewer than 400,000 distinct CDR3 sequences, roughly 21% of them with a count of one. The ten top clones hold about 3.8% of the sample. Concerning this clonotype itself: No cognate antigen has been identified for it. No much larger clone is present one base from it, and per-base qualities are unavailable.

The receptor was isolated from a human donor who donated a stem cell graft to a child with acute myeloid leukemia. The material sequenced was PBMCs from the stem cell graft donor, taken from the stem cell graft.

The CDR3 protein is CSAATGTGTYNEQFF. At the DNA level, the sequence is TGCAGTGCCGCGACCGGGACAGGCACCTACAATGAGCAGTTCTTC. The V and J segments used are TRBV20-1 and TRBJ2-1, and 8 junction bases match TRBD1. Spanning cysteine to phenylalanine, the CDR3 consists of 15 amino acids. Of the read, only the CDR3 DNA is kept; its 45 bases are in frame from base 1. Sequences DFQATT (CDR1) and SNEGSKA (CDR2) are obtained from the germline V gene (reference sequence). Unmatched junction bases come to 9, with V trimmed by 6 bases and J by 2 bases.